Included here is one T cell receptor (beta chain) sequence, with context. Given a much more abundant clone one base away, this may be a read error. In the same sample, other DNA sequences code for this CDR3. The sample belongs to a study of blood T cell repertoires in COVID-19. Study-level information: Researchers got acute and convalescent COVID-19 samples from the United States, Italy and Spain. Nucleic acid was either cDNA or gDNA, and it came from T cells, B-cell-depleted T cells, or PBMCs.

Original handling: For nucleated cells, counts were estimated from reference gene primer amplification. Measured with immunoSEQ multiplex PCR; TCRdb has only the in-frame clones, and not every one. From that table come the V and J calls and clone size; the DNA was used to work out D and trimming. The sample records about 99,000 clones, roughly 89% being singletons. In germline, CDR1 is LNHDA, CDR2 SQIVND (reference sequence). The CDR3 consists of 14 residues. The trim removed 3 bases at V and 2 bases at J, leaving 2 bases unmatched. The chain combines TRBV19 with TRBJ2-7; 9 nucleotides agree with TRBD1. The material sequenced was peripheral blood. This receptor was taken from a human donor in a cohort sampled during active COVID-19. The CDR3 DNA follows: TGTGCCAGTAGTATCGGGACAGGGACCTACGAGCAGTACTTC. Translation: CASSIGTGTYEQYF. The full variable domain, with the rest looked up from reference TRBV19 and TRBJ2-7, is DGGITQSPKYLFRKEGQNVTLSCEQNLNHDAMYWYRQDPGQGLRLIYYSQIVNDFQKGDIAEGYSVSREKKESFPLTVTSAQKNPTAFYLCASSIGTGTYEQYFGPGTRLTVT.